These T cell receptor beta chains were read from a single sample in a study of tumor-infiltrating lymphocytes in primary liver carcinoma. TCRdb called the multiplex PCR reads again in MiXCR, with one record for every CDR3 protein. The table has about 120,000 distinct CDR3 sequences, about two thirds seen once. The sequenced sample consisted of tumor-adjacent normal liver tissue. Source of these receptors: a woman aged 55-69 years with primary liver carcinoma and hepatitis B virus infection. The CDR3 runs from the conserved cysteine through the conserved F or W.

V gene,J gene,CDR3 protein
TRBV5-1,TRBJ2-5,CASSLQETQNF
TRBV28,TRBJ2-5,CASRRLFDRGRLGETQYF
TRBV29-1,TRBJ1-1,CSVRPGTMNTEAFF
TRBV10-3,TRBJ2-5,CAISDPEGEAGLETQHF
TRBV12-3/TRBV12-4,TRBJ1-2,CASRDRFTNCGYTF
TRBV14,TRBJ2-1,CASSHGGTSGPSYNEQFF
TRBV5-1,TRBJ2-7,CASRQGTSGKNEQYF
TRBV10-3,TRBJ2-1,CIIRPSGRAVYNEQFF
TRBV28,TRBJ1-1,CASIGPGGYTEAFF
TRBV7-2,TRBJ2-7,CASSLLSGSQYF
TRBV11-2,TRBJ2-5,CTSSPPTGGLQETRYF
TRBV5-1,TRBJ2-3,CASSLVQDTTSTDTRYF
TRBV6-5,TRBJ2-1,CASNPLGLAVHNEQLF
TRBV6-5,TRBJ2-3,CASSSPDRGEGTDTQYF
TRBV12-3/TRBV12-4,TRBJ2-1,CASSLAATSYEQFF
TRBV11-2,TRBJ1-3,CASSSDRASGNTIYF
TRBV30,TRBJ2-2,CAWRPQGQVKIVGELFF
TRBV12-3/TRBV12-4,TRBJ2-2,CAGSFGRGGVTGELFF
TRBV12-3/TRBV12-4,TRBJ1-2,CARSQGEPGGYTF
TRBV29-1,TRBJ2-2,CSINAGMGSGELFF
TRBV6-4,TRBJ2-3,CASGDVAGGSADTQYF